These 14 T cell receptor beta chains originate from one sample sequenced in a study of blood T cell repertoires in COVID-19. TCRdb keeps only in-frame clones here, not all; method: immunoSEQ multiplex PCR. The repertoire holds about 71,000 clones, with over 80% as singletons. Sequenced material: peripheral blood. The receptors originated from a human donor in a cohort sampled during active COVID-19.

About this clone: Since no conserved phenylalanine or tryptophan closes the CDR3, a read error is the likely cause. The DNA is omitted, as the CDR3 cannot be located on it reliably, and the CDR3 follows TCRdb's listing. This sequence joins TRBV2 and TRBJ2-3; the DNA was not compared with TRBD2, the D call given in the table. CDR1 is SNHLY, CDR2 FYNNEI, per germline. The CDR3 totals 9 residues, both ends included. The CDR3 loop is CASSEALPG.

This chain joins TRBV29-1 and TRBJ1-4, with D possibly matching TRBD1 (6 bases). CDR1 SQVTM and CDR2 ANQGSEA come from the germline V gene. The CDR3 spans 15 residues. Trimming removed 4 bases from V and 1 base from J, with 13 bases in between. The DNA for the CDR3 is TGCAGCGTTGTGACAGGAGGAGGAACTAATGAAAAACTGTTTTTT. Translation gives CSVVTGGGTNEKLFF. The full variable domain, completed using reference TRBV29-1 and TRBJ1-4, is SAVISQKPSRDICQRGTSLTIQCQVDSQVTMMFWYRQQPGQSLTLIATANQGSEATYESGFVIDKFPISRPNLTFSTLTVSNMSPEDSSIYLCSVVTGGGTNEKLFFGSGTQLSVL.

This chain uses TRBV25-1 with TRBJ1-4; 7 nucleotides agree with TRBD1. Germline lookup yields CDR1 MGHDK and CDR2 SYGVNS. With V trimmed by 3 bases and J by 10 bases, 11 bases remained unmatched. The CDR3 length is 15 residues. CDR3 DNA sequence: TGTGCCAGCAGTGATTCTAGGACAGGTTACGGAAAACTGTTTTTT. Protein: CASSDSRTGYGKLFF.

This clone was recorded once. The chain carries TRBV4-1 and TRBJ2-5; D is unresolved. The V end lost 4 bases, the J end lost 4 bases, and 10 bases lay between the germline ends. Germline V gene sequence: CDR1 MGHRA, CDR2 YSYEKL. This CDR3 region has 13 residues. Here the CDR3 reads CASSRLEVETQYF. CDR3 bases: TGCGCCAGCAGCCGACTGGAAGTAGAGACCCAGTACTTC.

This chain links TRBV19 with TRBJ2-3; the match to TRBD2 covers 7 bases. From germline, CDR1 is LNHDA and CDR2 SQIVND (reference sequence). V lost 1 base to trimming and J lost 1 base; unmatched junction nucleotides: 8. This CDR3 spans 17 amino acids. The CDR3 region is CASSIGLAGVGTDTQYF. DNA for the CDR3: TGTGCCAGTAGTATAGGGTTGGCGGGGGTGGGCACAGATACGCAGTATTTT.

The rearrangement uses TRBV7-9 and TRBJ2-5; D call uncertain. CDR1 and CDR2 from the germline V gene are SEHNR and FQNEAQ (reference sequence). CDR3 length equals 14 residues. Trimming removed 4 bases at V and 7 bases at J, with 16 bases between. The CDR3 loop is CASSSPPPPGTQYF. As DNA, the CDR3 is TGTGCCAGCAGCTCGCCGCCCCCTCCGGGGACCCAGTACTTC.

The chain uses TRBV18 and TRBJ1-2, with 7 bases fitting TRBD1. Germline CDR1 KGHSH, CDR2 LQKENI. Trimming removed 2 bases from V and 6 bases from J; junction bases left unmatched: 12. CDR3 length: 16 amino acids. CDR3 in amino acids: CASSPGGQNNPDGYTF. For the CDR3, the DNA is TGTGCCAGCTCACCAGGGGGACAGAACAACCCAGATGGCTACACCTTC.

The chain carries TRBV5-1 and TRBJ1-5; D is ambiguous. The CDR3 runs 13 residues. Germline CDR1 reads SGHRS; CDR2 reads YFSETQ. Trimming stripped 4 bases from V and 5 bases from J, with 10 bases between. CDR3 sequence: CASSRSGDQPQHF. CDR3 bases: TGCGCCAGCAGCCGATCCGGGGATCAGCCCCAGCATTTT.

This clone was detected only a few times. This chain connects TRBV9 to TRBJ2-7; 9 nucleotides line up with TRBD1. Losses at the gene ends were 3 bases for V and 5 bases for J; bases not matched to a gene: 9. Germline values: CDR1 SGDLS, CDR2 YYNGEE. CDR3 length: 15 residues. CDR3 coding DNA: TGTGCCAGCAGCGCCGGGGACAGGGTTCACCACGAGCAGTACTTC. It specifies CASSAGDRVHHEQYF.

For the CDR3, the DNA is TGTGCCAGCAGTCCGCCTTCAGGGTCTCGAGAGACCCAGTACTTC. It translates to CASSPPSGSRETQYF. The chain uses TRBV2 and TRBJ2-5; tentatively, D is TRBD1 (5 bases). This CDR3 is built from 15 residues. V lost 5 bases to trimming and J lost 4 bases, with 17 bases between them. CDR1 SNHLY and CDR2 FYNNEI come from the germline V gene.

This clone was seen once. This chain connects TRBV5-1 to TRBJ2-7; D is uncertain. V lost 0 bases and J 0 bases, leaving 7 bases between the germline ends. CDR3 length: 14 residues. Germline V lookup: CDR1 SGHRS, CDR2 YFSETQ. CDR3 in DNA: TGCGCCAGCAGCTTGGAGCTAGGCTCCTACGAGCAGTACTTC. It specifies CASSLELGSYEQYF.

The V gene is TRBV5-5, the J gene TRBJ1-2; 10 nucleotides line up with TRBD1. The ends lost 3 bases at V and 2 bases at J; junction bases unmatched: 4. CDR1 and CDR2 from the germline V gene are SGHKS and YYEKEE (reference sequence). The CDR3 length is 15 residues. As DNA, the CDR3 is TGTGCCAGCAGCTCTCCGGGACAGGGGAACTATGGCTACACCTTC. Protein sequence: CASSSPGQGNYGYTF. Using reference TRBV5-5 and TRBJ1-2 for the parts outside the CDR3, the full variable domain is DAGVTQSPTHLIKTRGQQVTLRCSPISGHKSVSWYQQVLGQGPQFIFQYYEKEERGRGNFPDRFSARQFPNYSSELNVNALLLGDSALYLCASSSPGQGNYGYTFGSGTRLTVV.

This chain joins TRBV24-1 and TRBJ2-6; no definite D call. Germline CDR1 is KGHDR and CDR2 is SFDVKD. CDR3 size: 16 residues. V was shortened by 4 bases and J by 1 base, with 10 bases between the two germline ends. The CDR3 coding sequence is TGTGCCACCAGTGAGACTTCCCTGTCTGGGGCCAACGTCCTGACTTTC. Translation gives CATSETSLSGANVLTF.

The chain couples TRBV30 to TRBJ2-7; 13 nucleotides match TRBD2. J was trimmed by 6 bases and V by 0 bases; bases with no gene match: 5. In germline, CDR1 is GTSNPN, CDR2 SVGIG (reference sequence). The CDR3 runs 15 residues. Here the CDR3 reads CAWSVLAGGPIEQYF. CDR3 bases: TGTGCCTGGAGTGTACTAGCGGGAGGGCCTATCGAGCAGTACTTC. The full variable domain, completed using reference TRBV30 and TRBJ2-7, is SQTIHQWPATLVQPVGSPLSLECTVEGTSNPNLYWYRQAAGRGLQLLFYSVGIGQISSEVPQNLSASRPQDRQFILSSKKLLLSDSGFYLCAWSVLAGGPIEQYFGPGTRLTVT.